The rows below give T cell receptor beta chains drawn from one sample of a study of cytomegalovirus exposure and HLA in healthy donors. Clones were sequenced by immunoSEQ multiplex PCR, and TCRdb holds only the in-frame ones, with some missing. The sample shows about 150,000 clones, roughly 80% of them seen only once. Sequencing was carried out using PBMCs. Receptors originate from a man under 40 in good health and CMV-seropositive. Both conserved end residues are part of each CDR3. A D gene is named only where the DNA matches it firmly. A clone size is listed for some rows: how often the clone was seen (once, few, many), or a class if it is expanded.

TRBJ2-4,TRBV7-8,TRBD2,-,TGTGCCAGCAGCCGTTCAATAGCTAGCGGGAGGGCTTTTCTAGGCATTCAGTACTTC,CASSRSIASGRAFLGIQYF
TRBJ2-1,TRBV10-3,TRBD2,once,TGTGCCATAGCTAGCGGGGTCTCCTACAATGAGCAGTTCTTC,CAIASGVSYNEQFF
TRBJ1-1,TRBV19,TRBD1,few,TGTGCCAGTGGACTCGGGACAGGGGGCACTGAAGCTTTCTTT,CASGLGTGGTEAFF
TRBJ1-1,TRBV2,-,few,TGTGCCAGCAGGTCGGGACACCAATCCCTCGGGGAAATGAACACTGAAGCTTTCTTT,CASRSGHQSLGEMNTEAFF
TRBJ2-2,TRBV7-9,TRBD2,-,TGTGCCAGCAGCTTTCTGAAGCGGGGCACCGGGGAGCTGTTTTTT,CASSFLKRGTGELFF
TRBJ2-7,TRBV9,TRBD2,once,TGTGCCAGCAGCCCAGCGGGAAAGACCTACGAGCAGTACTTC,CASSPAGKTYEQYF
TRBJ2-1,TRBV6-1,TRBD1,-,TGTGCCAGCAGTGGGAAACCGGGACAGGGGCGTCGGTTTGCTGAGCAGTTCTTC,CASSGKPGQGRRFAEQFF
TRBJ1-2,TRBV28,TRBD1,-,TGTGCCAGCAGTACACCGGGACAGGGGTCGCACTATGGCTACACCTTC,CASSTPGQGSHYGYTF
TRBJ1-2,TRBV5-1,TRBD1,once,TGCGCCAGCAGCCCCGGACAGGGGAACTATGGCTACACCTTC,CASSPGQGNYGYTF
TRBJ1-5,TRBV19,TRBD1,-,TGTGCCAGTAGTAGGGGGACAGGGGAAAATCAGCCCCAGCATTTT,CASSRGTGENQPQHF
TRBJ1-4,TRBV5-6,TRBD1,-,TGTGCCAGCAGCTTTCAGCGGGACAGGAATGAAAAACTGTTTTTT,CASSFQRDRNEKLFF